The clone carrying this T cell receptor (beta chain) has just a few counts. The antigen is undetermined. Profiled with immunoSEQ multiplex PCR; TCRdb holds only in-frame clones, not every one. Among about 110,000 clones listed, roughly 93% were seen once. These data belong to a study of T cell responses to AZD1222 COVID-19 vaccine. Overall study results and limits: Without day 14 samples, only post-peak T cell repertoires were studied. CD4 TCRs covered the whole spike, strongest at regions 160-218 and 743-854.

V trimming: 1 base; J trimming: 5 bases; junction bases outside the gene matches: 3. The CDR3 covers 15 residues. The germline V gene encodes CDR1 SGHRS and CDR2 YFSETQ. This clonotype originated in an adult who received the AZD1222 COVID-19 vaccine. The V and J genes are TRBV5-1 and TRBJ1-5; 10 bases line up with TRBD1. Here the sequenced sample was peripheral blood, taken 28 days after the second AZD1222 dose. The CDR3 DNA reads as TGCGCCAGCAGCTTGAGGACAGGGGGTGATCAGCCCCAGCATTTT. Protein sequence: CASSLRTGGDQPQHF.